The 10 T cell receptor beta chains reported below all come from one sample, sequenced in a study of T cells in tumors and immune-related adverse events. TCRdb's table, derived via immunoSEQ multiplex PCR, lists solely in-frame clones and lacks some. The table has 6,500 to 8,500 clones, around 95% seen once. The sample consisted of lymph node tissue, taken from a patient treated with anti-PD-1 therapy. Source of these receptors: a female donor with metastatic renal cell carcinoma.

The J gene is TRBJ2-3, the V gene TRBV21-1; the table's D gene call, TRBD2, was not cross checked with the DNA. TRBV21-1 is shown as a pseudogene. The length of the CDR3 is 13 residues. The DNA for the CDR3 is TGTGCCAGCAGCAATCGACGAGCGGATACGCAGTATTTT. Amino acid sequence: CASSNRRADTQYF.

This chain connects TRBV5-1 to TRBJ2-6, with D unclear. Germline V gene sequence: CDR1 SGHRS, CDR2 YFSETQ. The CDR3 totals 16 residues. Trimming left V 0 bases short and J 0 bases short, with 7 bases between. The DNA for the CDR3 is TGCGCCAGCAGCTTGGCTCCGGTCTCTGGGGCCAACGTCCTGACTTTC. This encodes CASSLAPVSGANVLTF.

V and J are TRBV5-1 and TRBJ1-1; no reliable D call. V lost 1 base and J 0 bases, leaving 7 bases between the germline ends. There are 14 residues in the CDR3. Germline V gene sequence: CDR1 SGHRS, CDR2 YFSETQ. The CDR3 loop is CASSLSSMNTEAFF. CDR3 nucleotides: TGCGCCAGCAGCTTGTCCAGCATGAACACTGAAGCTTTCTTT.

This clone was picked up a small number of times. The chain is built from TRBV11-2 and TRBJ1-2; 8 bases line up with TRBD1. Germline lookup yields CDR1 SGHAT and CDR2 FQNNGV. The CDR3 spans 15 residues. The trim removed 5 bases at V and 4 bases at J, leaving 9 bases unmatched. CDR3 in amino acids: CASSNGQGIIYGYTF. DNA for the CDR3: TGTGCCAGCAGCAATGGACAGGGTATAATCTATGGCTACACCTTC.

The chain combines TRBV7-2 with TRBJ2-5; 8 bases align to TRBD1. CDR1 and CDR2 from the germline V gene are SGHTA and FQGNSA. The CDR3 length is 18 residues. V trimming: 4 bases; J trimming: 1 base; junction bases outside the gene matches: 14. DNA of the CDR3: TGTGCCAGCAGCTCTCCTCCCGTGGACAGGGCCTTCCAAGAGACCCAGTACTTC. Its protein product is CASSSPPVDRAFQETQYF. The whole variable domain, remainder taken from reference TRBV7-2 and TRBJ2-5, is GAGVSQSPSNKVTEKGKDVELRCDPISGHTALYWYRQSLGQGLEFLIYFQGNSAPDKSGLPSDRFSAERTGGSVSTLTIQRTQQEDSAVYLCASSSPPVDRAFQETQYFGPGTRLLVL.

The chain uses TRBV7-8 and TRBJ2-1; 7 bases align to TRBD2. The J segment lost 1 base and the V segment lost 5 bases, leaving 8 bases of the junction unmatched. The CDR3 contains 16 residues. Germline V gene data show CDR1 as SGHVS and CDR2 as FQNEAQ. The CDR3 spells CASSNGLVNSYNEQFF. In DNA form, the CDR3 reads TGTGCCAGCAGCAACGGACTAGTCAATTCCTACAATGAGCAGTTCTTC.

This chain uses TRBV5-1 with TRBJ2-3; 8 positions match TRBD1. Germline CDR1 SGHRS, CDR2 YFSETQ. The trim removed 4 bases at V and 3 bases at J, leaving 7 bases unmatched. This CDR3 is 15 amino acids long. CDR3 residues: CASSVTGAVTDTQYF. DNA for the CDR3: TGCGCCAGCAGCGTGACAGGGGCGGTAACAGATACGCAGTATTTT.

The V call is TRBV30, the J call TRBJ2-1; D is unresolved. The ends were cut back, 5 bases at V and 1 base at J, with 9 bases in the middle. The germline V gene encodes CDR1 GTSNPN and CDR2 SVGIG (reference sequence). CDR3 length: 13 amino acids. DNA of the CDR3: TGTGCCTGGGACCCGTCATCCTACAATGAGCAGTTCTTC. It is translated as CAWDPSSYNEQFF.

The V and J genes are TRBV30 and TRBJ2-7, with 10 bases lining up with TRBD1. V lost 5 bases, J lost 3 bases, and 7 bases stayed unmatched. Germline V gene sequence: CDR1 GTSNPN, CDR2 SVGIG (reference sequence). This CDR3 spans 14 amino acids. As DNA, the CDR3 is TGTGCCTGGCACCGGGACAGGGGTGGCTACGAGCAGTACTTC. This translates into CAWHRDRGGYEQYF.

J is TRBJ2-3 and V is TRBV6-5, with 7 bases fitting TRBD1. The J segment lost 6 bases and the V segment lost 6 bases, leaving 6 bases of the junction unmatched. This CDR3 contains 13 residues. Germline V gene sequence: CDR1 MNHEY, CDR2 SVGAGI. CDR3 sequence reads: CASSGLGGDTQYF. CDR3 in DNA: TGTGCCAGCAGCGGCCTAGGGGGCGATACGCAGTATTTT.